These T cell receptor beta chains were read from a single sample in a study of identifying expanded T cells in peripheral blood. This table comes from immunoSEQ multiplex PCR, and its TCRdb copy is limited to in-frame clones, with some not included. The table has approximately 57,000 clones, about 92% seen once. Input material: blood. The receptors come from a person aged 18 to 70 in good health. Both conserved end residues are part of each CDR3. D genes are given only for firm matches. Clone size is given for some rows only: seen once, a few or many times, or a class if the clone is expanded.

D gene	V gene	clone size	J gene	CDR3 DNA	CDR3 protein
TRBD2	TRBV7-2	few	TRBJ2-1	TGTGCCAGCAGTCGCGGGGGGGCCGGTGAGCAGTTCTTC	CASSRGGAGEQFF
.	TRBV28	once	TRBJ2-1	TGTGCCAGCAGTATGGGCCGTAAGGGGTTGGGCAATGAGCAGTTCTTC	CASSMGRKGLGNEQFF
.	TRBV7-8	.	TRBJ2-3	TGTGCCAGCAGCTTTTCACTGAGCGGGTTCTCAGATACGCAGTATTTT	CASSFSLSGFSDTQYF
.	TRBV5-1	.	TRBJ1-1	TGCGCCAGCAGCTTGGGGGGTCGACTTACTGAAGCTTTCTTT	CASSLGGRLTEAFF
.	TRBV2	.	TRBJ2-7	TGTGCCAGCAGTGGGCCTCCAGCGGGCCGTGAGTACTTC	CASSGPPAGREYF
.	TRBV9	.	TRBJ1-3	TGTGCCAGCAGCGTAGCGGCAGGATCTGGAAACACCATATATTTT	CASSVAAGSGNTIYF
.	TRBV6-6	.	TRBJ1-2	TGTGCCAGCAGTTACCCCGACTATGGCTACACCTTC	CASSYPDYGYTF
TRBD1	TRBV18	once	TRBJ1-3	TGTGCCAGCTCACCACCGGACAGGGTAGGTGGAAACACCATATATTTT	CASSPPDRVGGNTIYF
.	TRBV7-2	.	TRBJ1-2	TGTGCCAGCAGCCCTTCGACAGGCGCCAACTATGGCTACACCTTC	CASSPSTGANYGYTF
.	TRBV6-5	.	TRBJ2-7	TGTGCCACCCAGGACGGGTCCTACGAGCAGTACTTC	CATQDGSYEQYF
.	TRBV19	few	TRBJ1-2	TGTGCCAGTAGTATATCCGGTGGGTTGGGCTACACCTTC	CASSISGGLGYTF
TRBD1	TRBV25-1	.	TRBJ1-1	TGTGCCAGCAGTGCGTTACAGGGGACCACTGAAGCTTTCTTT	CASSALQGTTEAFF
.	TRBV27	.	TRBJ1-2	TGTGCCAGCAGTAAACAGATCCTATATGGCTACACCTTC	CASSKQILYGYTF
.	TRBV18	.	TRBJ2-7	TGTGCCAGCTCACCACCGGCAGGGGGGTACGAGCAGTACTTC	CASSPPAGGYEQYF
TRBD1	TRBV4-1	.	TRBJ1-4	TGCGCCAGCAGCCAAGTCACAGGGGCAGAAAAACTGTTTTTT	CASSQVTGAEKLFF
.	TRBV9	.	TRBJ1-3	TGTGCCAGCAGCGTAGGAGGGTCCTCTGGAAACACCATATATTTT	CASSVGGSSGNTIYF
.	TRBV9	.	TRBJ1-1	TGTGCCAGCAGCGCCTCCCTGAGAACTGAAGCTTTCTTT	CASSASLRTEAFF
.	TRBV11-2	.	TRBJ1-6	TGTGCCAGCAGCTTAGTTCCGGGGGGGCAATCGGTGGCCCTCCACTTT	CASSLVPGGQSVALHF
.	TRBV6-5	.	TRBJ1-2	TGTGCCAGCAGTTCGGACTCTGGACAGCCCTATGGCTACACCTTC	CASSSDSGQPYGYTF
.	TRBV11-2	.	TRBJ2-5	TGTGCCAGCAGCGTCCGGGAGACCCAGTACTTC	CASSVRETQYF
TRBD1	TRBV28	.	TRBJ2-6	TGTGCCAGCAGTTCAGGGGGCAAGGTCTCTGGGGCCAACGTCCTGACTTTC	CASSSGGKVSGANVLTF
TRBD2	TRBV5-4	.	TRBJ2-1	TGTGCCAGCAGCCCGGGTGTGACTAGCGGTATCAATGAGCAGTTCTTC	CASSPGVTSGINEQFF
.	TRBV28	.	TRBJ2-7	TGTGCCAGCAGTTTGGGAGGGGGTGGAGGAAACGAGCAGTACTTC	CASSLGGGGGNEQYF
TRBD1	TRBV7-6	.	TRBJ2-1	TGTGCCAGCAGCGAATGGACAGGGGGCAATGAGCAGTTCTTC	CASSEWTGGNEQFF
.	TRBV19	.	TRBJ1-3	TGTGCCAGTAGCCGGACGGTAAGCTCTGGAAACACCATATATTTT	CASSRTVSSGNTIYF
TRBD2	TRBV29-1	.	TRBJ2-7	TGCAGCGTTGCCGTCACTAGCGGCAGCTACGAGCAGTACTTC	CSVAVTSGSYEQYF
TRBD2	TRBV28	.	TRBJ2-3	TGTGCCAGCAGTTTATACGGACTAGCGGGGGTTACAGATACGCAGTATTTT	CASSLYGLAGVTDTQYF
.	TRBV19	.	TRBJ2-3	TGTGCCAGTAGTATTCGGACGGACGTGGGGGATACGCAGTATTTT	CASSIRTDVGDTQYF
.	TRBV5-1	.	TRBJ2-7	TGCGCCAGCAGCCGGGGGGGACAGGGTCCCTACGAGCAGTACTTC	CASSRGGQGPYEQYF
TRBD2	TRBV29-1	.	TRBJ2-5	TGCAGCGTTGAAGAGAAGGTCAGCGGGAGGCCTCCAGAGACCCAGTACTTC	CSVEEKVSGRPPETQYF
.	TRBV19	few	TRBJ2-2	TGTGCCAGTAGTACCTTAGCGTCCGTGGGGACCGGGGAGCTGTTTTTT	CASSTLASVGTGELFF
.	TRBV6-1	.	TRBJ2-7	TGTGCCAGCAGTGAAGGGGGGCCCTACGAGCAGTACTTC	CASSEGGPYEQYF
TRBD1	TRBV6-1	.	TRBJ2-3	TGTGCCAGCAGTGCGGGACAGGGAGCAGATACGCAGTATTTT	CASSAGQGADTQYF
TRBD1	TRBV28	.	TRBJ2-5	TGTGCCAGCAGCCCGACAGGGGGCGACTGGGAGACCCAGTACTTC	CASSPTGGDWETQYF
.	TRBV29-1	.	TRBJ2-3	TGCAGCGTTGAAGAAAGGTTAGCGCAGTATTTT	CSVEERLAQYF
.	TRBV21-1	once	TRBJ2-7	TGTGCCAGCAGCATAACCAGGGGGTCGAACGAGCAGTACTTC	CASSITRGSNEQYF
.	TRBV28	.	TRBJ2-2	TGTGCCAGCAGTTTGGGGACCTTGACCGGGGAGCTGTTTTTT	CASSLGTLTGELFF
TRBD1	TRBV2	.	TRBJ1-2	TGTGCCAGCACCCCTCAGGGGGGACTTTATGGCTACACCTTC	CASTPQGGLYGYTF